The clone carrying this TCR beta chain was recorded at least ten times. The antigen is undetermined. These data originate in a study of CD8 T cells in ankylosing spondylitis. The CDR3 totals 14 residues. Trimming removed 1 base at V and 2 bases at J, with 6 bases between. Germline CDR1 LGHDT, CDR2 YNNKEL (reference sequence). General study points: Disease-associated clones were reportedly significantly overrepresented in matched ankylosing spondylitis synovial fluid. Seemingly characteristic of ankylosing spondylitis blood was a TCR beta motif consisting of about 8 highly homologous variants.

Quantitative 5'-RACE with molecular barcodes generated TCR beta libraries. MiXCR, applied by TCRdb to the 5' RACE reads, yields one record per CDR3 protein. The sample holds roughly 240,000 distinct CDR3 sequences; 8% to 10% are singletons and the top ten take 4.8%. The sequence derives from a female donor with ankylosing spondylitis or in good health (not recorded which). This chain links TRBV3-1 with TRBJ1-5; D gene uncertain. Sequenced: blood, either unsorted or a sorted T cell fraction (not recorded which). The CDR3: CASSQGQRNQPQHF. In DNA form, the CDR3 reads TGTGCCAGCAGCCAAGGACAACGCAATCAGCCCCAGCATTTT.